This T cell receptor beta chain was obtained from a study of blood T cell repertoires in COVID-19. Study overall: COVID-19 samples collected from the United States, Italy and Spain covered acute and convalescent phases.

Trimming took 5 bases from V and 1 from J, leaving 8 bases between them. Per germline, CDR1 MNHEY and CDR2 SMNVEV (reference sequence). This CDR3 comprises 13 residues. Some clones are missing from TCRdb's copy, which holds only in-frame ones; the method was immunoSEQ multiplex PCR. The sample has 250,000 or so clones; approximately 86% are singletons. This TCR came from a woman in her thirties with acute COVID-19. The gene calls are TRBV27 and TRBJ1-1; the D gene is possibly TRBD1 (6 bases). Sequences were obtained from PBMCs or T cells enriched from blood (not recorded which). The CDR3 protein is CASSTGTNTEAFF. The DNA of the CDR3 is TGTGCCAGCAGTACAGGGACGAACACTGAAGCTTTCTTT.